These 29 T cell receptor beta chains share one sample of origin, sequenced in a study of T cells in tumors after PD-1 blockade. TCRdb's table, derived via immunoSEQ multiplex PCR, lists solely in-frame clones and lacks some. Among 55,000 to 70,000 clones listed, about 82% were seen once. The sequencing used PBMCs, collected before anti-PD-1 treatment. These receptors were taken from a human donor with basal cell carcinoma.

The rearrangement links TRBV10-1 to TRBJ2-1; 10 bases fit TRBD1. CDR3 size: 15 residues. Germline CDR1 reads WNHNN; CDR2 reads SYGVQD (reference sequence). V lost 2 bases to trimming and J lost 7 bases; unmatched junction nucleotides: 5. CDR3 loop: CASSEGTGAHNEQFF. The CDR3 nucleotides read TGCGCCAGCAGTGAGGGGACAGGGGCGCATAATGAGCAGTTCTTC.

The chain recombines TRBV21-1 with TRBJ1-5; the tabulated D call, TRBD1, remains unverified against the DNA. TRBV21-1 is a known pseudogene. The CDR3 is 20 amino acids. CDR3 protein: CASSPPEPAGCSASNQPQHF. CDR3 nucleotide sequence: TGTGCCAGCAGCCCCCCCGAACCGGCAGGCTGTTCGGCGAGCAATCAGCCCCAGCATTTT.

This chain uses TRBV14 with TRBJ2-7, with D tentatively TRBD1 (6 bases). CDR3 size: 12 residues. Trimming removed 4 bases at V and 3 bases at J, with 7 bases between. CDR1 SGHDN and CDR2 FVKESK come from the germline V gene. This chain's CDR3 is CASSPQGYEQYF. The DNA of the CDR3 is TGTGCCAGCAGCCCACAGGGCTACGAGCAGTACTTC.

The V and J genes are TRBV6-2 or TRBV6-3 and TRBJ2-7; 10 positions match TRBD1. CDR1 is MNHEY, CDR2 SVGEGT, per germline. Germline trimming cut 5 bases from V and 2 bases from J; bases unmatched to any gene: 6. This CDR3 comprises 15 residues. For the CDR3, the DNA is TGTGCCAGCAGTGACCGGACAGGGGGAACCTACGAGCAGTACTTC. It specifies CASSDRTGGTYEQYF.

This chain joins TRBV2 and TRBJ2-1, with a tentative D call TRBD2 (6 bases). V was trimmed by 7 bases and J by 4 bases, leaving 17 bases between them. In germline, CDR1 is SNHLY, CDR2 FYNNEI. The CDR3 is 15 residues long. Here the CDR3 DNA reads TGTGCCAGCACCCTCGGTGGAGGGAGGTACAATGAGCAGTTCTTC. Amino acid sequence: CASTLGGGRYNEQFF.

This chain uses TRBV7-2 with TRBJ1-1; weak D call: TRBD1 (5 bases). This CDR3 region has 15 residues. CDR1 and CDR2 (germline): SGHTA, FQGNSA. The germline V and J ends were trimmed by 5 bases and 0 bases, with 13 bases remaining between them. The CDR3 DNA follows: TGTGCCAGCAGCCCCCAATGGGGCTTGAACACTGAAGCTTTCTTT. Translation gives CASSPQWGLNTEAFF.

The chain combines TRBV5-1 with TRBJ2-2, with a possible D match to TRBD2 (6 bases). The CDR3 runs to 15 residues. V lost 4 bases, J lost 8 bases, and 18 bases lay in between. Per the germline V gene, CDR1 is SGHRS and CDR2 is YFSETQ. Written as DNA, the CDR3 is TGCGCCAGCAGCCCGGGGGAGTGGGGACCGGGGGAGCTGTTTTTT. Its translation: CASSPGEWGPGELFF.

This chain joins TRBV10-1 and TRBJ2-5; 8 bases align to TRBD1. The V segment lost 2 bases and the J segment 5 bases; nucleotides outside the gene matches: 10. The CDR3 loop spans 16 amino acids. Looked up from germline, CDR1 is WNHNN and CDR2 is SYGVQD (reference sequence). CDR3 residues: CASSEPDRGQWETQYF. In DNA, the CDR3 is TGCGCCAGCAGTGAGCCCGACAGGGGCCAGTGGGAGACCCAGTACTTC.

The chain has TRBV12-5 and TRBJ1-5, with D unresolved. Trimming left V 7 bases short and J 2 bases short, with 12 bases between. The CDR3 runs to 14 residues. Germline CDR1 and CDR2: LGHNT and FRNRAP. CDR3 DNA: TGTGCTAGTGCCCCGGGAGTCGGCAATCAGCCCCAGCATTTT. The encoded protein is CASAPGVGNQPQHF.

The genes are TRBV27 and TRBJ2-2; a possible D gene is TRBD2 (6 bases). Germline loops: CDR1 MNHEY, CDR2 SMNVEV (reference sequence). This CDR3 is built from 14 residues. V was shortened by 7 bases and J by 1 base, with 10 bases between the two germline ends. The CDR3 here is CASTAGGNTGELFF. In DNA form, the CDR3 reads TGTGCCAGCACCGCCGGGGGGAACACCGGGGAGCTGTTTTTT.

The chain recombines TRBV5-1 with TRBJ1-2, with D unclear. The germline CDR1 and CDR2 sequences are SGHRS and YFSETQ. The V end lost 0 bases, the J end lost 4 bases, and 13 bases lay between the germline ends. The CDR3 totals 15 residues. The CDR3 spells CASSLDAAPFYGYTF. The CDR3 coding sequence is TGCGCCAGCAGCTTGGATGCCGCACCTTTCTATGGCTACACCTTC.

The CDR3: CASSPTSGGAGDTQYF. CDR3 DNA sequence: TGTGCCAGCAGCCCCACCAGCGGGGGCGCTGGAGATACGCAGTATTTT. The J gene is TRBJ2-3, the V gene TRBV5-4; 8 bases agree with TRBD2. This CDR3 has 16 residues. Germline assignment: CDR1 SGHNT and CDR2 YYREEE (reference sequence). The V gene end was trimmed by 4 bases and the J gene end by 5 bases; junction bases not matched to a gene: 12.

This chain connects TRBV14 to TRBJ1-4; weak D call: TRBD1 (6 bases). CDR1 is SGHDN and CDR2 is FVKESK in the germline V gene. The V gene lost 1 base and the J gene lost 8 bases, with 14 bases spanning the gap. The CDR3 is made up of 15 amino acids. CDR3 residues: CASSQVGGGGEKLFF. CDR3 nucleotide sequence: TGTGCCAGCAGCCAAGTCGGGGGAGGGGGAGAAAAACTGTTTTTT.

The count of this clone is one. For the CDR3, the DNA is TGTGCCAGCAGCCAAGAAACCCCGGGACTAGCGGGGGGACCGCCCTACAATGAGCAGTTCTTC. Its protein is CASSQETPGLAGGPPYNEQFF. The chain joins TRBV3-1 (or the pseudogene TRBV3-2) to TRBJ2-1, with TRBD2 matching 15 bases. Germline CDR1 is LGHDT and CDR2 is YNNKEL (reference sequence). CDR3 size: 21 residues. The J segment lost 2 bases and the V segment lost 0 bases, leaving 11 bases of the junction unmatched.

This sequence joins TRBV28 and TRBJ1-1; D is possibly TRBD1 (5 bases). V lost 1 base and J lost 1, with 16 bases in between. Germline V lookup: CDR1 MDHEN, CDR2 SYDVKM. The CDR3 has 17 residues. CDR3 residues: CASSLSLPGEGNTEAFF. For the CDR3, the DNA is TGTGCCAGCAGTTTATCTCTACCGGGGGAGGGGAACACTGAAGCTTTCTTT.

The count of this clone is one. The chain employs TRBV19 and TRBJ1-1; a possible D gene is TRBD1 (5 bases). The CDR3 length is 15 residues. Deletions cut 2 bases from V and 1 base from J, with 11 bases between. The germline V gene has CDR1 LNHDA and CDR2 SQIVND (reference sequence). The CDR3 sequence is CASSIRADTNTEAFF. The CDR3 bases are TGTGCCAGTAGTATAAGGGCGGACACGAACACTGAAGCTTTCTTT.

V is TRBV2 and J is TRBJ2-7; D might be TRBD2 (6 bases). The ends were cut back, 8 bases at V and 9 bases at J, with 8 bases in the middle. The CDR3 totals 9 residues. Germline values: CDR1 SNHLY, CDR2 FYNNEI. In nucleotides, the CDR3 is TGTGCCAGCCGGGACTGGCAGTACTTC. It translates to CASRDWQYF.

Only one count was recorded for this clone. The CDR3: CASSHSQGTEAFF. As DNA, the CDR3 is TGTGCCAGCAGCCACTCCCAGGGCACTGAAGCTTTCTTT. This chain connects TRBV14 to TRBJ1-1, with a possible D match to TRBD1 (5 bases). Per the germline V gene, CDR1 is SGHDN and CDR2 is FVKESK. With 3 bases removed from V and 4 bases from J, the gap between germline ends came to 9 bases. The CDR3 sequence is 13 residues long.

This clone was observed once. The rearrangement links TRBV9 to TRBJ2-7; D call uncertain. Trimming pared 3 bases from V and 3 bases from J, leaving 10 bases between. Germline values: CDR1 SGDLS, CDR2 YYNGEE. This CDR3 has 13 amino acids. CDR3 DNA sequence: TGTGCCAGCAGCGCCCTAGGTAGCTACGAGCAGTACTTC. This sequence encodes CASSALGSYEQYF. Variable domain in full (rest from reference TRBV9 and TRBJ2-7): DSGVTQTPKHLITATGQRVTLRCSPRSGDLSVYWYQQSLDQGLQFLIQYYNGEERAKGNILERFSAQQFPDLHSELNLSSLELGDSALYFCASSALGSYEQYFGPGTRLTVT.

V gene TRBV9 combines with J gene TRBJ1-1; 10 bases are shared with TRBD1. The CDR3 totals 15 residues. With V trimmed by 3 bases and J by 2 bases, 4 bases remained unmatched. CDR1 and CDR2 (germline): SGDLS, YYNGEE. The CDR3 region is CASSARQGANTEAFF. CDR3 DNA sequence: TGTGCCAGCAGCGCGAGACAGGGGGCTAACACTGAAGCTTTCTTT.

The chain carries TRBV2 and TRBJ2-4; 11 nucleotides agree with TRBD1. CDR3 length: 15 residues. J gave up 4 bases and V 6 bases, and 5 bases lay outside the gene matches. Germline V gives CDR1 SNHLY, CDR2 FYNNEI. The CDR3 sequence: CASRSRDRGKNIQYF. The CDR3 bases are TGTGCCAGCAGATCCCGGGACAGGGGGAAAAACATTCAGTACTTC.

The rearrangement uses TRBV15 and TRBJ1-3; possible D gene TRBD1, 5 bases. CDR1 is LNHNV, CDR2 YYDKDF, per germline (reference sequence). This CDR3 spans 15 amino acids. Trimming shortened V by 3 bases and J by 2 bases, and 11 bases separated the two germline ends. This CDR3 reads CATSSQGRAGNTIYF. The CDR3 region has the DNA TGTGCCACCAGCAGCCAGGGCAGGGCTGGAAACACCATATATTTT.

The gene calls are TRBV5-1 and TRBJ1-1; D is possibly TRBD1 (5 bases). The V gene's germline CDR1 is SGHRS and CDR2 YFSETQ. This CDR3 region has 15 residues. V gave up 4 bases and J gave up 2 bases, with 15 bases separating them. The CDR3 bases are TGCGCCAGCAGCCCCTGGGGGGGGGTAAACACTGAAGCTTTCTTT. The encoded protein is CASSPWGGVNTEAFF. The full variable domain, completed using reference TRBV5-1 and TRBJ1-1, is KAGVTQTPRYLIKTRGQQVTLSCSPISGHRSVSWYQQTPGQGLQFLFEYFSETQRNKGNFPGRFSGRQFSNSRSEMNVSTLELGDSALYLCASSPWGGVNTEAFFGQGTRLTVV.

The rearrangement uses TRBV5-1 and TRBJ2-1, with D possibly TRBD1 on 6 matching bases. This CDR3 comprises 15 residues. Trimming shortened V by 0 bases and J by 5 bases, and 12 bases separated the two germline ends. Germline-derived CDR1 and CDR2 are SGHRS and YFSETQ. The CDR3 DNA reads TGCGCCAGCAGCTTGGTCCAGGGGATGAACAATGAGCAGTTCTTC. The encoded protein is CASSLVQGMNNEQFF.

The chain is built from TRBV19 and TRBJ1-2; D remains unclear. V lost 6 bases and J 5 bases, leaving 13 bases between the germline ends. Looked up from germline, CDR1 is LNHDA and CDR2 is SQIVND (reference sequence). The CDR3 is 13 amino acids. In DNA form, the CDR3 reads TGTGCCAGTAGGCTGAAACACCAATATGGCTACACCTTC. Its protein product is CASRLKHQYGYTF.

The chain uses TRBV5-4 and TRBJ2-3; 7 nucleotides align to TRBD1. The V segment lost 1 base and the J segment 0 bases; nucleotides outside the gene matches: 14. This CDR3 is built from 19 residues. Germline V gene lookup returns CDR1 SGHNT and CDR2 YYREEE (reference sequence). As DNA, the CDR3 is TGTGCCAGCAGCTTGAGGGAGAGGACAGGAGCCTTTAGCACAGATACGCAGTATTTT. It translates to CASSLRERTGAFSTDTQYF.

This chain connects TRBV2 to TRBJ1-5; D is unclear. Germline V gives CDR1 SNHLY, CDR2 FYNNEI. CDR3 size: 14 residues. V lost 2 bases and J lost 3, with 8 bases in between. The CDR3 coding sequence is TGTGCCAGCAGTGAATACAGTTACAATCAGCCCCAGCATTTT. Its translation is CASSEYSYNQPQHF.

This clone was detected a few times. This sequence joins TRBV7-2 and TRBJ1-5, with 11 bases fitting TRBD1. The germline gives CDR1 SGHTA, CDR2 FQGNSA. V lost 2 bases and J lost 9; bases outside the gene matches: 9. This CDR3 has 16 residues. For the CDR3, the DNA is TGTGCCAGCAGCTTATTTCGGACAGGGGGCGGTTGGCCCCAGCATTTT. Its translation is CASSLFRTGGGWPQHF.

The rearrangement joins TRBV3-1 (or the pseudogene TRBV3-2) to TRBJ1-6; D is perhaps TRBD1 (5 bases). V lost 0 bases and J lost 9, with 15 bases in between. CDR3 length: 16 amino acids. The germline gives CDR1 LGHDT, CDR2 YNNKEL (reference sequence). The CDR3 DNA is TGTGCCAGCAGCCAAGATACAGGCTTCACGCTTTCACCCCTCCACTTT. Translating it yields CASSQDTGFTLSPLHF.